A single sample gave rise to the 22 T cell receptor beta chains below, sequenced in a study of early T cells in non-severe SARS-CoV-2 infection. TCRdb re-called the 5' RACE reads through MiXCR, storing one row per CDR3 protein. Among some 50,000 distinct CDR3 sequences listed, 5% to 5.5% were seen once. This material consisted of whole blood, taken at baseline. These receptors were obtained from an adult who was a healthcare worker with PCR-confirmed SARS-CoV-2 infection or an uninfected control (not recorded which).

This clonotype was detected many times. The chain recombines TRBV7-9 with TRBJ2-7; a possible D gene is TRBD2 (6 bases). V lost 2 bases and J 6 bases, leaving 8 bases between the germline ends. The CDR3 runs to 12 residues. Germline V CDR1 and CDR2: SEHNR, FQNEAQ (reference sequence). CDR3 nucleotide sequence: TGTGCCAGCAGCTTATGGGGAGGCGAGCAGTACTTC. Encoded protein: CASSLWGGEQYF.

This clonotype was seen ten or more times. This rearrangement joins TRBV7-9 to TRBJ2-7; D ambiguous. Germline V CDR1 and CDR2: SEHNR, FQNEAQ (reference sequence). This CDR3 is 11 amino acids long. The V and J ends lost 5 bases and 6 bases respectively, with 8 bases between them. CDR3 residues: CASSPIAEQYF. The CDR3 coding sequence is TGTGCCAGCAGCCCCATCGCCGAGCAGTACTTC.

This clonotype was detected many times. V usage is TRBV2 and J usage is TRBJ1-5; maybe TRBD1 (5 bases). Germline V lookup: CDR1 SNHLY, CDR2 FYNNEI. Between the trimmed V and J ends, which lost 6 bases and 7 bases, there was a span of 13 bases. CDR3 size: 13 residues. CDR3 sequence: CASRPRAGQPQHF. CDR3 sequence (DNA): TGTGCCAGCAGACCCAGGGCGGGCCAGCCCCAGCATTTT.

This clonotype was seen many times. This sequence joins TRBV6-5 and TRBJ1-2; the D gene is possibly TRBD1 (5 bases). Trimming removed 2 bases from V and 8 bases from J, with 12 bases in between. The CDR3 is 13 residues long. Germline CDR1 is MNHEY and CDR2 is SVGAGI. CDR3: CASSYPDRSGYTF. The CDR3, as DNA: TGTGCCAGCAGTTACCCCGACAGATCCGGCTACACCTTC.

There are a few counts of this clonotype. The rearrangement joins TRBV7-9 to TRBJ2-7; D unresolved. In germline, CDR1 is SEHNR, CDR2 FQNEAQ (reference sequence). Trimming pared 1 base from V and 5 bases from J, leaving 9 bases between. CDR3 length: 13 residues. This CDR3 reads CASSLGVPHEQYF. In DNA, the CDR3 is TGTGCCAGCAGCTTAGGAGTTCCCCACGAGCAGTACTTC.

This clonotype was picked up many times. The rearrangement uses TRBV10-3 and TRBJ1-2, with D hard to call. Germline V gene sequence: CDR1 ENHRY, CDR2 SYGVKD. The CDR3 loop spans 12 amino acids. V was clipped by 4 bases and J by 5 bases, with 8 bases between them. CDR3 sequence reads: CAISAAGYGYTF. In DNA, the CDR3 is TGTGCCATCAGTGCGGCGGGGTATGGCTACACCTTC.

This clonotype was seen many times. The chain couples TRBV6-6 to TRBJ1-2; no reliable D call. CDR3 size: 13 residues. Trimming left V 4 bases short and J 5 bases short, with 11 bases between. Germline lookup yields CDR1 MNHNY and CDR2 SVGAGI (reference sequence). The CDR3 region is CASSSLGIYGYTF. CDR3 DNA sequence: TGTGCCAGCAGTTCTCTGGGGATATATGGCTACACCTTC.

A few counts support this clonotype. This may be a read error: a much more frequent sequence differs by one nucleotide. The CDR3 sequence: CAHGDRVGNTIYF. The CDR3 region has the DNA TGTGCCCATGGGGACAGGGTTGGAAACACCATATATTTT. The chain links TRBV10-3 to TRBJ1-3; 9 bases line up with TRBD1. The CDR3 runs to 13 residues. J gave up 3 bases and V 11 bases, and 5 bases lay outside the gene matches. Germline CDR1 reads ENHRY; CDR2 reads SYGVKD.

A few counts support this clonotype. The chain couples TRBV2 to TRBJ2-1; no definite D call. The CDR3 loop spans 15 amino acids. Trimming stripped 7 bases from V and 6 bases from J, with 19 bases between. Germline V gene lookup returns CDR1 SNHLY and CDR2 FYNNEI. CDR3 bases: TGTGCCAGCACCGAAAGGTCCCTAGAAAGCAATGAGCAGTTCTTC. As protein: CASTERSLESNEQFF.

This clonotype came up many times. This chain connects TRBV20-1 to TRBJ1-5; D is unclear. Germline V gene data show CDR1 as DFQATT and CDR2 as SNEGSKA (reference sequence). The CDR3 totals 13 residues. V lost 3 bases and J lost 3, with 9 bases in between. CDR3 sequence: CSARMSFNQPQHF. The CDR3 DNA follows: TGCAGTGCTAGGATGAGTTTCAATCAGCCCCAGCATTTT.

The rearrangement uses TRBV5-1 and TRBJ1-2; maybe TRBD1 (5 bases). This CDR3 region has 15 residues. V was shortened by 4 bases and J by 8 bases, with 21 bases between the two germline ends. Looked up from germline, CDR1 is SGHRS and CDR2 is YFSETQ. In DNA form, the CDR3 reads TGCGCCAGCAGCCTGGCCCCCGGGACGGCCGGCGGCTACACCTTC. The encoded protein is CASSLAPGTAGGYTF.

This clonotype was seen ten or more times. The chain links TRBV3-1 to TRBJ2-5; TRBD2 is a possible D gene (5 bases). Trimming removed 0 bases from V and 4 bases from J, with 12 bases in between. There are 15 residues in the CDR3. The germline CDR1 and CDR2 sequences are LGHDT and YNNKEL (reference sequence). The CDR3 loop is CASSQDLEASETQYF. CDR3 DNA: TGTGCCAGCAGCCAAGACTTGGAGGCCTCAGAGACCCAGTACTTC.

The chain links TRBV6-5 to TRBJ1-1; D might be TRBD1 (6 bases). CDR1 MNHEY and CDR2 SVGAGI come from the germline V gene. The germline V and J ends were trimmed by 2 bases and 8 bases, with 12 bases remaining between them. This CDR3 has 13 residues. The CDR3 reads CASSYHRAPEAFF. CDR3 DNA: TGTGCCAGCAGTTACCACAGGGCGCCCGAAGCTTTCTTT.

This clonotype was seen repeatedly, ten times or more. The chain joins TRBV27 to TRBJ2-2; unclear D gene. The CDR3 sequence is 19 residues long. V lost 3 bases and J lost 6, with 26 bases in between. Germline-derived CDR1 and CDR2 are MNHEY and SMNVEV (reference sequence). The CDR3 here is CASSFYPPRLIRSSGELFF. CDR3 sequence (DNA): TGTGCCAGCAGTTTTTACCCCCCAAGACTTATTAGGAGTTCCGGGGAGCTGTTTTTT.

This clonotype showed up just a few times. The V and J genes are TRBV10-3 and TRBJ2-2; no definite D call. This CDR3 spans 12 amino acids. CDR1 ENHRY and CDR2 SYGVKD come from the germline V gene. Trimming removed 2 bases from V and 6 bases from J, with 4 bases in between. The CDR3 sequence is CAISEPSGELFF. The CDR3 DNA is TGTGCCATCAGTGAGCCCTCCGGGGAGCTGTTTTTT.

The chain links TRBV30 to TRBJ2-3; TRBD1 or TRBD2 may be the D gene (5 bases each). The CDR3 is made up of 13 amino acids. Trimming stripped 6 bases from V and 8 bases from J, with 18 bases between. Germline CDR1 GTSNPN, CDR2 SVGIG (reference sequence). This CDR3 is CACTIRGPGTQYF. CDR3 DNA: TGTGCCTGTACGATTCGGGGCCCAGGTACGCAGTATTTT.

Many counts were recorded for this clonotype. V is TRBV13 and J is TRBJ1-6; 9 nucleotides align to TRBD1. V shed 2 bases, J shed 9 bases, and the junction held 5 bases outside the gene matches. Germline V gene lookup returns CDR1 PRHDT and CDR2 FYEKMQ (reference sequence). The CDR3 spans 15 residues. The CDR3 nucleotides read TGTGCCAGCAGCTTACGGACAGGGGCTGTTTCACCCCTCCACTTT. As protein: CASSLRTGAVSPLHF.

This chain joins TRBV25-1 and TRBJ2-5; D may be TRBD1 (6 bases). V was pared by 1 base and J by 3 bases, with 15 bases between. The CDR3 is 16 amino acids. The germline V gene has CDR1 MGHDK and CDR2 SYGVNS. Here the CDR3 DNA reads TGTGCCAGCAGTGAATCTATGGTTGAGGGGGAAGAGACCCAGTACTTC. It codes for CASSESMVEGEETQYF.

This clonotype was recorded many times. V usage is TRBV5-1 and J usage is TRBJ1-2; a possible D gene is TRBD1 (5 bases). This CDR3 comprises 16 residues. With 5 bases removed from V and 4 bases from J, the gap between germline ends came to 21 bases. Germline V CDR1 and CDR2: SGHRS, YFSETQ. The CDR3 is CASSDGTASNVYGYTF. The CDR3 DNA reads TGCGCCAGCAGTGACGGGACTGCATCTAATGTCTATGGCTACACCTTC. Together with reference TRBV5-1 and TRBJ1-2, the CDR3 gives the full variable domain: KAGVTQTPRYLIKTRGQQVTLSCSPISGHRSVSWYQQTPGQGLQFLFEYFSETQRNKGNFPGRFSGRQFSNSRSEMNVSTLELGDSALYLCASSDGTASNVYGYTFGSGTRLTVV.

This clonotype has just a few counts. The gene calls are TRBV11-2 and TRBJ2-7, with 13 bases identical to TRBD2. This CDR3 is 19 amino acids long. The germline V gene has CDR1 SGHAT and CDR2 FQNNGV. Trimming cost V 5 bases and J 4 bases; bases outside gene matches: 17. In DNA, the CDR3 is TGTGCCAGCAGCGGAACACTAGCGGGAGGGGCCCGCGCAAGGTACGAGCAGTACTTC. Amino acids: CASSGTLAGGARARYEQYF.

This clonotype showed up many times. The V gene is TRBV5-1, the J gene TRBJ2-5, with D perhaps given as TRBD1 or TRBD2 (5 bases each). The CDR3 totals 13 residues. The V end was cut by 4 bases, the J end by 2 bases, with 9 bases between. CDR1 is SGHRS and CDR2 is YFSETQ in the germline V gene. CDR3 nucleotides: TGCGCCAGCAGCCGTGGGGGACAAGAGACCCAGTACTTC. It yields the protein CASSRGGQETQYF.

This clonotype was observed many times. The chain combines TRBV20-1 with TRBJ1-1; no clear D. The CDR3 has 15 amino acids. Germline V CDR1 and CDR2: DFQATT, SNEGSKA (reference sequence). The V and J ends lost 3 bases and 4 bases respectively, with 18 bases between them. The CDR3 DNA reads TGCAGTGCTAGTCATGGAGGGAGGATTGTCACTGAAGCTTTCTTT. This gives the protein CSASHGGRIVTEAFF.